The 15 T cell receptor beta chains below were found in one sample sequenced in a study of memory CD4+ T cells and cytomegalovirus serostatus. The sort gate was single viable CD3+CD4+CD8-CD45RO+ cells for memory CD4+ T cells. Sequenced by immunoSEQ multiplex PCR; TCRdb stores in-frame clones only, minus some. The sample consists of over 40,000 clones, 82% of them appearing once. Sequenced: memory CD4+ T cells from blood. Receptors were obtained from an adult in good health and CMV-seronegative.

The CDR3 DNA follows: TGCGCCAGCAGCCCGGGACTAGACAGCTACGAGCAGTACTTC. Its protein is CASSPGLDSYEQYF. The V gene is TRBV5-1, the J gene TRBJ2-7, with 8 positions matching TRBD2. V dropped 4 bases and J dropped 3; count of bases not matched to a gene: 6. CDR3 length: 14 amino acids. The V gene's germline CDR1 is SGHRS and CDR2 YFSETQ.

CDR3 sequence (DNA): TGTGCCAGCAGCCAAGAAATATGGTCGCTAGCGGGGCAAGAGACCCAGTACTTC. It specifies CASSQEIWSLAGQETQYF. The J gene is TRBJ2-5, the V gene TRBV4-2; 9 bases line up with TRBD2. Germline lookup yields CDR1 LGHNA and CDR2 YNFKEQ. The J segment lost 2 bases and the V segment lost 0 bases, leaving 10 bases of the junction unmatched. The CDR3 sequence is 18 residues long.

The chain is built from TRBV18 and TRBJ2-1; 16 bases map to TRBD2. V shed 3 bases and J 3 bases; nucleotides not matched to a gene: 5. Germline lookup yields CDR1 KGHSH and CDR2 LQKENI. The CDR3 totals 18 residues. This chain's CDR3 is CASSPPGLAGGLYNEQFF. The CDR3 nucleotides are TGTGCCAGCTCACCTCCGGGACTAGCGGGGGGGCTCTACAATGAGCAGTTCTTC.

The chain combines TRBV28 with TRBJ2-7; 9 bases agree with TRBD1. CDR1 is MDHEN and CDR2 is SYDVKM in the germline V gene. Trimming cost V 7 bases and J 3 bases; bases outside gene matches: 1. The CDR3 has 12 amino acids. The CDR3, as DNA: TGTGCCAGCACGGACAGGGGCTACGAGCAGTACTTC. As protein: CASTDRGYEQYF.

This chain connects TRBV11-2 to TRBJ1-2, with TRBD1 as a possible D gene (6 bases). This CDR3 is 12 amino acids long. Germline V gene data show CDR1 as SGHAT and CDR2 as FQNNGV. V was shortened by 4 bases and J by 7 bases, with 10 bases between the two germline ends. CDR3 sequence: CASSSEGGGYTF. Here the CDR3 DNA reads TGTGCCAGCAGCTCGGAAGGGGGTGGCTACACCTTC.

V gene TRBV2 combines with J gene TRBJ1-6; weak D call: TRBD1 (6 bases). Trimming stripped 2 bases from V and 7 bases from J, with 15 bases between. Germline CDR1 and CDR2: SNHLY and FYNNEI. The CDR3 loop spans 16 amino acids. The CDR3 here is CASSERGAGSNSPLHF. The CDR3 DNA reads TGTGCCAGCAGTGAAAGGGGGGCAGGGTCGAATTCACCCCTCCACTTT.

This chain connects TRBV15 to TRBJ2-3; D tentatively reads TRBD1 or TRBD2 (5 bases each). Germline assignment: CDR1 LNHNV and CDR2 YYDKDF (reference sequence). V was trimmed by 0 bases and J by 6 bases, leaving 10 bases between them. The CDR3 contains 14 residues. For the CDR3, the DNA is TGTGCCACCAGCAGAGATCGAGGGACGGATACGCAGTATTTT. Its protein product is CATSRDRGTDTQYF.

The chain uses TRBV28 and TRBJ2-7; 8 bases agree with TRBD1. CDR1 and CDR2 from the germline V gene are MDHEN and SYDVKM. The length of the CDR3 is 14 residues. J was trimmed by 3 bases and V by 4 bases; bases with no gene match: 5. The CDR3 spells CASSSRDRLYEQYF. The CDR3 nucleotides read TGTGCCAGCAGTTCCCGGGACAGGCTCTACGAGCAGTACTTC.

This sequence joins TRBV4-1 and TRBJ2-6, with D tentatively TRBD1 (6 bases). This CDR3 is built from 16 residues. Germline values: CDR1 MGHRA, CDR2 YSYEKL. V lost 4 bases and J lost 0, with 10 bases in between. This CDR3 is CASSRKGDSGANVLTF. The CDR3, as DNA: TGCGCCAGCAGCCGCAAGGGGGACTCTGGGGCCAACGTCCTGACTTTC.

The chain uses TRBV5-6 and TRBJ2-3; 7 bases line up with TRBD1. The germline V gene has CDR1 SGHDT and CDR2 YYEEEE. J gave up 4 bases and V 0 bases, and 2 bases lay outside the gene matches. The CDR3 spans 14 residues. The CDR3 DNA is TGTGCCAGCAGCTTGGCAGACAGGGCAGATACGCAGTATTTT. Protein sequence: CASSLADRADTQYF.

The table lists this clone with a few counts. The genes are TRBV6-1 and TRBJ1-2, with TRBD1 matching over 7 bases. Germline CDR1 and CDR2: MNHNS and SASEGT. The CDR3 sequence is 13 residues long. With 6 bases clipped from V and 7 bases from J, the junction kept 8 bases outside the gene matches. The CDR3 is CASREGALSGYTF. The CDR3 coding sequence is TGTGCCAGCAGAGAGGGGGCGCTCTCTGGCTACACCTTC.

This chain connects TRBV5-1 to TRBJ1-2; D is possibly TRBD1 (5 bases). Germline CDR1 and CDR2: SGHRS and YFSETQ. Trimming left V 0 bases short and J 8 bases short, with 17 bases between. The CDR3 runs 15 residues. The CDR3 sequence is CASSLEGSPYEGYTF. CDR3 sequence (DNA): TGCGCCAGCAGCTTGGAGGGGAGCCCCTATGAGGGCTACACCTTC.

The V call is TRBV30, the J call TRBJ1-4, with D possibly being TRBD1 (6 bases). The CDR3 loop spans 14 amino acids. CDR1 is GTSNPN, CDR2 SVGIG, per germline (reference sequence). V shed 1 base and J shed 4 bases, with 10 bases lying between them. DNA for the CDR3: TGTGCCTGGAGTGCCCAGGGGATTAATGAAAAACTGTTTTTT. Translation: CAWSAQGINEKLFF.

The rearrangement links TRBV19 to TRBJ2-2; 9 positions agree with TRBD1. The ends lost 6 bases at V and 5 bases at J; junction bases unmatched: 4. Germline CDR1 LNHDA, CDR2 SQIVND (reference sequence). The CDR3 runs to 14 residues. The CDR3 loop reads CASRDRGTTGELFF. In DNA form, the CDR3 reads TGTGCCAGTAGGGACAGGGGTACGACCGGGGAGCTGTTTTTT.

The chain couples TRBV2 to TRBJ2-7; D possibly uses TRBD1 or TRBD2 (5 bases each). CDR1 is SNHLY and CDR2 is FYNNEI in the germline V gene. The V gene lost 6 bases and the J gene lost 5 bases, with 17 bases spanning the gap. The length of the CDR3 is 14 residues. CDR3 bases: TGTGCCAGCAGGGTAAGGACTCGGGGCGACGAGCAGTACTTC. It translates to CASRVRTRGDEQYF.